These 30 T cell receptor beta chains share one sample of origin, sequenced in a study of T cells in Graves' hyperthyroidism and ophthalmopathy. Researchers took RNA transcripts and amplified the TCR beta CDR3 regions from them. The primer set for the first-round RT-PCR of the TCR CDR3 was HTBI. TCRdb re-derived calls from the multiplex PCR reads in MiXCR, one entry per CDR3 protein. This sample has about 360,000 distinct CDR3 sequences, with about 13% found just once. The sequenced material came from blood. The receptors derive from a woman between 18 and 29 years old with Graves' hyperthyroidism.

The V call is TRBV14, the J call TRBJ1-1, with TRBD1 matching 10 bases. Trimming cost V 0 bases and J 4 bases; bases outside gene matches: 14. The CDR3 is made up of 19 amino acids. CDR1 and CDR2 from the germline V gene are SGHDN and FVKESK. CDR3 amino acids: CASSQEPGGTGVWVTEAFF. CDR3 nucleotide sequence: TGTGCCAGCAGCCAAGAGCCAGGGGGGACAGGGGTTTGGGTCACTGAAGCTTTCTTT.

The rearrangement joins TRBV28 to TRBJ2-7, with 8 bases identical to TRBD1. Trimming took 6 bases from V and 3 from J; bases not matched to a gene: 10. Germline CDR1 reads MDHEN; CDR2 reads SYDVKM. This CDR3 comprises 15 residues. The CDR3 sequence: CASRPTGQVIYEQYF. CDR3 DNA: TGTGCCAGCAGACCTACGGGACAGGTAATCTACGAGCAGTACTTC.

The V and J genes are TRBV2 and TRBJ2-2, with a possible D match to TRBD1 (6 bases). Germline V gene lookup returns CDR1 SNHLY and CDR2 FYNNEI. CDR3 length: 14 residues. Trimming removed 6 bases at V and 7 bases at J, with 15 bases between. The CDR3 DNA reads TGTGCCAGCAGGAGGGGGACCGGGGACGGGGAGCTGTTTTTT. Translation: CASRRGTGDGELFF.

The sample holds many counts of this clonotype. V gene TRBV11-2 combines with J gene TRBJ2-1; a possible D gene is TRBD2 (6 bases). Looked up from germline, CDR1 is SGHAT and CDR2 is FQNNGV. V was shortened by 1 base and J by 4 bases, with 11 bases between the two germline ends. There are 15 residues in the CDR3. This chain's CDR3 is CASSLAPSEYNEQFF. Here the CDR3 DNA reads TGTGCCAGCAGCTTAGCCCCTAGCGAGTACAATGAGCAGTTCTTC.

The chain has TRBV19 and TRBJ2-2; D is undetermined. The CDR3 has 16 residues. V shed 6 bases and J shed 4 bases, with 18 bases lying between them. CDR1 and CDR2 from the germline V gene are LNHDA and SQIVND (reference sequence). CDR3: CASRTRPNRFTGELFF. In nucleotides, the CDR3 is TGTGCCAGTAGAACCCGACCTAACCGATTCACCGGGGAGCTGTTTTTT.

In its sample, this clonotype was seen many times. V usage is TRBV10-3 and J usage is TRBJ1-2; unclear D gene. There are 15 residues in the CDR3. Looked up from germline, CDR1 is ENHRY and CDR2 is SYGVKD. V gave up 0 bases and J gave up 3 bases, with 11 bases separating them. The CDR3 DNA reads as TGTGCCATCAGTGAGTCGGGCGGAGTGGACTATGGCTACACCTTC. Translation: CAISESGGVDYGYTF.

Ten or more counts support this clonotype. The chain employs TRBV7-2 and TRBJ1-2; D is perhaps TRBD1 (5 bases). Germline lookup yields CDR1 SGHTA and CDR2 FQGNSA. Trimming removed 2 bases from V and 2 bases from J, with 18 bases in between. CDR3 size: 17 residues. CDR3 coding DNA: TGTGCCAGCAGCTTATTCCGAGGTGGGGCGAGAAACTATGGCTACACCTTC. It specifies CASSLFRGGARNYGYTF.

In this sample, this clonotype turned up many times. The J gene is TRBJ2-7, the V gene TRBV7-2, with 8 bases lining up with TRBD1. V was pared by 6 bases and J by 5 bases, with 9 bases of the junction left unmatched. Germline values: CDR1 SGHTA, CDR2 FQGNSA. The CDR3 consists of 14 residues. The CDR3 sequence: CASRTNRGIDEQYF. CDR3 nucleotide sequence: TGTGCCAGCAGAACAAACAGGGGGATCGACGAGCAGTACTTC.

This clonotype was seen more than once but under ten times. A much larger clonotype is one base distant, so this may be a read error. CDR3 nucleotide sequence: TGCAGTGCCGAAGAAGGGAACTCCTACGAGCAGTTCTTC. It is translated as CSAEEGNSYEQFF. The rearrangement links TRBV20-1 to TRBJ2-7; no definite D call. The J call may be wrong; the DNA end is better matched by TRBJ2-1. The CDR3 consists of 13 residues. Germline CDR1 is DFQATT and CDR2 is SNEGSKA (reference sequence).

This clonotype was counted many times. The chain recombines TRBV3-1 with TRBJ2-7; no reliable D call. CDR1 is LGHDT and CDR2 is YNNKEL in the germline V gene (reference sequence). Trimming took off 0 bases at V and 2 bases at J, with 8 bases between the two ends. The CDR3 is made up of 14 amino acids. CDR3 loop: CASSQDRQTYEQYF. CDR3 in DNA: TGTGCCAGCAGCCAAGATCGGCAGACCTACGAGCAGTACTTC.

The chain combines TRBV19 with TRBJ2-4; TRBD2 matches at 7 bases. The V gene's germline CDR1 is LNHDA and CDR2 SQIVND (reference sequence). With V trimmed by 3 bases and J by 0 bases, 11 bases remained unmatched. This CDR3 region has 18 residues. The CDR3 region has the DNA TGTGCCAGTAGTATGCAAGCGGGAAAAGCGATAGCCAAAAACATTCAGTACTTC. Protein: CASSMQAGKAIAKNIQYF.

This clonotype was seen a handful of times. The V call is TRBV25-1, the J call TRBJ2-7; TRBD1 or TRBD2 may be the D gene (5 bases each). Trimming removed 6 bases from V and 6 bases from J, with 27 bases in between. The germline V gene has CDR1 MGHDK and CDR2 SYGVNS. There are 17 residues in the CDR3. The CDR3 here is CASRKTSGTVLLGEQYF. The CDR3 DNA reads TGTGCCAGCAGGAAGACCTCCGGGACGGTCCTCCTAGGCGAGCAGTACTTC.

This clonotype was counted ten times or more. This chain uses TRBV20-1 with TRBJ1-1; 8 bases match TRBD1. V was clipped by 2 bases and J by 12 bases; unmatched bases: 8. The CDR3 has 12 amino acids. Germline CDR1 reads DFQATT; CDR2 reads SNEGSKA (reference sequence). CDR3 protein: CSARYGQGKTFF. For the CDR3, the DNA is TGCAGTGCTAGATATGGACAGGGAAAGACTTTCTTT.

The genes are TRBV20-1 and TRBJ2-1, with 9 bases aligning to TRBD1. V lost 5 bases to trimming and J lost 0 bases; unmatched junction nucleotides: 11. CDR3 length equals 17 residues. Per the germline V gene, CDR1 is DFQATT and CDR2 is SNEGSKA (reference sequence). DNA of the CDR3: TGCAGTGCTTCAGTTGCCGGGACAGGGAGCTCCTACAATGAGCAGTTCTTC. As protein: CSASVAGTGSSYNEQFF.

This clonotype has at least ten counts. V usage is TRBV10-3 and J usage is TRBJ2-3; possible D gene TRBD2, 5 bases. Deletions cut 0 bases from V and 1 base from J, with 8 bases between. CDR1 is ENHRY, CDR2 SYGVKD, per germline. The CDR3 has 15 residues. Here the CDR3 DNA reads TGTGCCATCAGTGAGTCGACCGGGGGCACAGATACGCAGTATTTT. It specifies CAISESTGGTDTQYF.

V and J are TRBV29-1 and TRBJ2-2; 10 bases align to TRBD1. Losses at the gene ends were 6 bases for V and 2 bases for J; bases not matched to a gene: 6. CDR3 size: 15 residues. Germline CDR1 and CDR2: SQVTM and ANQGSEA. CDR3 DNA: TGCAGCGTCCACTCGACAGGGGGCAACACCGGGGAGCTGTTTTTT. Translated, it gives CSVHSTGGNTGELFF.

This clonotype showed up many times. The rearrangement joins TRBV20-1 to TRBJ2-1; 14 bases fit TRBD2. CDR3 length equals 18 residues. The V segment lost 4 bases and the J segment 5 bases; nucleotides outside the gene matches: 13. From germline, CDR1 is DFQATT and CDR2 SNEGSKA (reference sequence). This chain's CDR3 is CSAKTSGRAERGNNEQFF. CDR3 bases: TGCAGTGCTAAGACTAGCGGGAGGGCCGAGAGGGGCAACAATGAGCAGTTCTTC.

This clonotype was recorded many times. The V and J genes are TRBV6-1 and TRBJ2-7; TRBD1 agrees at 9 bases. The CDR3 runs to 17 residues. Germline CDR1 MNHNS, CDR2 SASEGT. Trimming at V came to 6 bases and at J to 0 bases, leaving 12 bases not matched to a gene. CDR3 sequence (DNA): TGTGCCAGCAGGAGACTTTACAGGGGGCTGAGCTCCTACGAGCAGTACTTC. Amino acids: CASRRLYRGLSSYEQYF.

This clonotype was observed many times. The chain uses TRBV12-3 or TRBV12-4 and TRBJ1-1; D gene uncertain. Trimming pared 3 bases from V and 11 bases from J, leaving 16 bases between. CDR3 size: 13 residues. The CDR3 reads CASSFGLNFSAFF. The DNA for the CDR3 is TGTGCCAGCAGTTTCGGGCTGAACTTTAGTGCTTTCTTT.

The chain carries TRBV19 and TRBJ1-2; D possibly corresponds to TRBD1 (6 bases). Germline lookup yields CDR1 LNHDA and CDR2 SQIVND (reference sequence). V lost 9 bases and J lost 2, with 19 bases in between. This CDR3 comprises 15 residues. This CDR3 is CASQVGAGSNYGYTF. The CDR3 DNA reads as TGTGCCAGCCAGGTGGGGGCCGGATCCAACTATGGCTACACCTTC.

This clonotype was recorded many times. CDR3 bases: TGTGCCACCAGCAGAGACCCGAACCTGTACGAGCAGTACTTC. It is translated as CATSRDPNLYEQYF. This sequence joins TRBV15 and TRBJ2-7; D not resolved. The CDR3 has 14 residues. The ends were cut back, 0 bases at V and 4 bases at J, with 10 bases in the middle. CDR1 and CDR2 (germline): LNHNV, YYDKDF (reference sequence).

This clonotype has a count of ten or more. The chain combines TRBV5-1 with TRBJ1-2; 7 bases line up with TRBD1. CDR1 and CDR2 from the germline V gene are SGHRS and YFSETQ. The CDR3 spans 15 residues. Trimming cost V 2 bases and J 6 bases; bases outside gene matches: 10. In DNA form, the CDR3 reads TGCGCCAGCAGCTTAAGACAGGGTACAGGACATGGCTACACCTTC. As protein: CASSLRQGTGHGYTF.

This clonotype was found many times. The V call is TRBV27, the J call TRBJ2-3; 11 nucleotides line up with TRBD2. Germline V lookup: CDR1 MNHEY, CDR2 SMNVEV (reference sequence). The CDR3 spans 17 residues. The junction had 14 bases not matched to a gene; V was cut back by 7 bases and J by 5 bases. CDR3 in DNA: TGTGCCAGCATTAATATAGCGGGAGGGCCTTCGGTAGATACGCAGTATTTT. It is translated as CASINIAGGPSVDTQYF.

There are many counts of this clonotype. The J gene is TRBJ1-5, the V gene TRBV3-1, with D possibly matching TRBD1 (5 bases). Between the trimmed V and J ends, which lost 3 bases and 9 bases, there was a span of 15 bases. CDR1 and CDR2 from the germline V gene are LGHDT and YNNKEL (reference sequence). The CDR3 spans 14 residues. CDR3: CASSQEGAGRPQHF. CDR3 nucleotide sequence: TGTGCCAGCAGCCAGGAAGGGGCTGGTCGGCCCCAGCATTTT.

The table lists this clonotype with a count of one. The chain joins TRBV9 to TRBJ1-2; unclear D gene. Germline V lookup: CDR1 SGDLS, CDR2 YYNGEE. This CDR3 region has 12 residues. Deletions cut 0 bases from V and 6 bases from J, with 6 bases between. The CDR3 loop is CASSVGRDGYTF. CDR3 nucleotides: TGTGCCAGCAGCGTAGGTCGAGATGGCTACACCTTC.

Many counts were recorded for this clonotype. The chain joins TRBV12-3 or TRBV12-4 to TRBJ2-7, with D perhaps matching TRBD1 or TRBD2 (5 bases each). The CDR3 has 14 amino acids. Trimming removed 8 bases from V and 3 bases from J, with 17 bases in between. The CDR3 bases are TGTGCCAGCTCGGAAAGGGGAGATCGCTACGAGCAGTACTTC. It codes for CASSERGDRYEQYF.

The chain carries TRBV7-9 and TRBJ1-3, with D uncertain. This CDR3 spans 12 amino acids. Germline loops: CDR1 SEHNR, CDR2 FQNEAQ (reference sequence). V was pared by 5 bases and J by 10 bases, with 12 bases between. Here the CDR3 DNA reads TGTGCCAGCAGCCTCCAAGGTCCGACCATATATTTT. This encodes CASSLQGPTIYF.

This clonotype was observed a few times. Possible read error: a much larger clone is one base away. This chain joins TRBV12-3 or TRBV12-4 and TRBJ1-1; maybe TRBD1 (5 bases). The CDR3 covers 14 residues. The CDR3 nucleotides are TGTGCCGGCAGTTTACGGGGGTTGAACACTGAAGCTTTCTTT. Its translation is CAGSLRGLNTEAFF.

In this sample, this clonotype turned up a few times. This chain connects TRBV19 to TRBJ1-5; 10 positions agree with TRBD1. Per germline, CDR1 LNHDA and CDR2 SQIVND (reference sequence). The CDR3 is made up of 14 amino acids. V lost 10 bases and J lost 7; bases outside the gene matches: 10. The CDR3 DNA is TGTGCCACTATCGGGACAGGGGTGAGGCAGCCCCAGCATTTT. Translated, it gives CATIGTGVRQPQHF.

At least ten counts were recorded for this clonotype. The chain couples TRBV7-9 to TRBJ1-4, with 10 bases lining up with TRBD1. Germline V CDR1 and CDR2: SEHNR, FQNEAQ (reference sequence). CDR3 length equals 19 residues. The J segment lost 8 bases and the V segment lost 4 bases, leaving 19 bases of the junction unmatched. The CDR3: CASSSQPGTGAGGGEKLFF. In DNA, the CDR3 is TGTGCCAGCAGCTCACAACCCGGGACAGGGGCCGGAGGAGGGGAAAAACTGTTTTTT.